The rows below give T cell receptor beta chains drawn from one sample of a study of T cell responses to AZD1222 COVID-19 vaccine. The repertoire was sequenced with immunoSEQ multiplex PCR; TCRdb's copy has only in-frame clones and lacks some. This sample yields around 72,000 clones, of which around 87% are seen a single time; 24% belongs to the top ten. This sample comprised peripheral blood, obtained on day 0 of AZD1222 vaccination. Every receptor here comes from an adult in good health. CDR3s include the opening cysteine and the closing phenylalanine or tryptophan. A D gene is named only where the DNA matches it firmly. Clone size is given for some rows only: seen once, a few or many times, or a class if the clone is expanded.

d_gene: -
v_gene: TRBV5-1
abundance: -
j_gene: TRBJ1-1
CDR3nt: TGCGCCAGCAGCTTGGACCGGGGGCTTACAACTGAAGCTTTCTTT
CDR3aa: CASSLDRGLTTEAFF

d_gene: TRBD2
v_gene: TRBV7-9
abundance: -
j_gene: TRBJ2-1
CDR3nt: TGTGCCAGCAGCTTAGGTAGCGGGGGTTTATACAATGAGCAGTTCTTC
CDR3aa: CASSLGSGGLYNEQFF

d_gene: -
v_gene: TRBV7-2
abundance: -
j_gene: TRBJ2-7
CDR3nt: TGTGCCAGCAGCTTGTCTGGGTACAGCTCCTACGAGCAGTACTTC
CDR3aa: CASSLSGYSSYEQYF

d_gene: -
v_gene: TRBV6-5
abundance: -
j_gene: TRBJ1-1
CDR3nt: TGTGCCAGCAGTTACTCCGGGAGCATGAACACTGAAGCTTTCTTT
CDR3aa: CASSYSGSMNTEAFF

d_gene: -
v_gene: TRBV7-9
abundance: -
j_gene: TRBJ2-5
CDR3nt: TGTGCCAGCAGCTTAGGGCAATCAGGGCGCCAAGAGACCCAGTACTTC
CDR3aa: CASSLGQSGRQETQYF

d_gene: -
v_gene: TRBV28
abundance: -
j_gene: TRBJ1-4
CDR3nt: TGTGCCAGCAGCCGGAACATGGAAAAACTGTTTTTT
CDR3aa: CASSRNMEKLFF

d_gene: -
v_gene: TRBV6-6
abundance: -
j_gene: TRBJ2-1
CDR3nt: TGTGCCAGCAGCCCCCTAGGTAGGGAAGGGAATGAGCAGTTCTTC
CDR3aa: CASSPLGREGNEQFF

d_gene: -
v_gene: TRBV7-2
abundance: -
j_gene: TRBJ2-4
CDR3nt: TGTGCCAGCAGCTTCTGGGGCGCGGAGGTTGGAAACATTCAGTACTTC
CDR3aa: CASSFWGAEVGNIQYF

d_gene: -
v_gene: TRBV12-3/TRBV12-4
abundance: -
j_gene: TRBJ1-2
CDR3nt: TGTGCCAGCATGTTGGGAACCTATGGCTACACCTTC
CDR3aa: CASMLGTYGYTF

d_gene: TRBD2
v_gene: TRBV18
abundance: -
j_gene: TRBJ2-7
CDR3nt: TGTGCCAGCTCACCACAAGGACTAGCGGGGGGCTACGAGCAGTACTTC
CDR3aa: CASSPQGLAGGYEQYF

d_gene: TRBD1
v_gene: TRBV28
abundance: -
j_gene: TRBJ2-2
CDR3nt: TGTGCCAGCAGTTTATGGGACAGGGGTCGTCTCGCGAACACCGGGGAGCTGTTTTTT
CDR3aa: CASSLWDRGRLANTGELFF

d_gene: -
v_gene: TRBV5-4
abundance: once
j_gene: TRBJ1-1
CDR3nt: TGTGCCAGCAGTCCAGGGTTGGAGAACACTGAAGCTTTCTTT
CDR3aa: CASSPGLENTEAFF

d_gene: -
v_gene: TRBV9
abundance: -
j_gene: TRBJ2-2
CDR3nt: TGTGCCAGCAGCGTCCCCAGAGGGGAGCTGTTTTTT
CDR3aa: CASSVPRGELFF

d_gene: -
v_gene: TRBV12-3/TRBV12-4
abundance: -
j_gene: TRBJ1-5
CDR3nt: TGTGCCACCCAGCTCGGGGGGGGTCAGCCCCAGCATTTT
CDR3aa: CATQLGGGQPQHF

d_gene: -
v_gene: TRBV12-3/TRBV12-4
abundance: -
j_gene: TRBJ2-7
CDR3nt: TGTGCCAGCAGTTTCGGGGGCTCCTACGAGCAGTACTTC
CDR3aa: CASSFGGSYEQYF

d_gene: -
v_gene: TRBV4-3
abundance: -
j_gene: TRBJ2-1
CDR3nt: TGCGCCAGCAGCCAAAGACAGGGAGGGAATGAGCAGTTCTTC
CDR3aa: CASSQRQGGNEQFF

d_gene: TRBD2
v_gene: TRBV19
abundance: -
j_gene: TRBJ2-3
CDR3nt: TGTGCCACCCGTAGCGGGGGCCGTCCTACGCAGTATTTT
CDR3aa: CATRSGGRPTQYF

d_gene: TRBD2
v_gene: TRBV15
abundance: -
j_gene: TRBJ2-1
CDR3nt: TGTGCCACCAGCAGAGATCTCCCCACGGGGGGTGAGGTATTATACAATGAGCAGTTCTTC
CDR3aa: CATSRDLPTGGEVLYNEQFF

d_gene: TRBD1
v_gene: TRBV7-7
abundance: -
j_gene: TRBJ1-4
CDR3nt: TGTGCCAGCAGTGGAGGACAGGGGCAAGATGAAAAACTGTTTTTT
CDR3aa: CASSGGQGQDEKLFF

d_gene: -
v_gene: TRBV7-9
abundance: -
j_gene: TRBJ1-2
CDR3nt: TGTGCCAGCAGCTTAGACAGTTATGGCTACACCTTC
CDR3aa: CASSLDSYGYTF

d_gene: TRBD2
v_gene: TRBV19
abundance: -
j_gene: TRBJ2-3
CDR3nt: TGTGCCAGTAGTGGCCGACTAGCGGGGGTGATAGATACGCAGTATTTT
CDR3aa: CASSGRLAGVIDTQYF

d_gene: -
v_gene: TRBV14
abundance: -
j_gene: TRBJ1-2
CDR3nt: TGTGCCAGCAGCCAAGAAGCTGGCTACACCTTC
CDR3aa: CASSQEAGYTF

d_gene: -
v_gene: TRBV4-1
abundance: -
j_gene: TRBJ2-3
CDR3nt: TGCGCCAGCAGCCAAGTTGATATGGGGTTCGTGAACCTCGATACGCAGTATTTT
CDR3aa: CASSQVDMGFVNLDTQYF

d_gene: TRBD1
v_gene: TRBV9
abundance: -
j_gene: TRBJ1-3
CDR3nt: TGTGCCAGCAGCGAGACCACAGGGGTCTCCTCTGGAAACACCATATATTTT
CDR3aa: CASSETTGVSSGNTIYF

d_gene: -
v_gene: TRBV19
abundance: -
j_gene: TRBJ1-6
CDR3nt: TGTGCCAGTAGTGCAACAGGAATTTCACCCCTCCACTTT
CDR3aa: CASSATGISPLHF

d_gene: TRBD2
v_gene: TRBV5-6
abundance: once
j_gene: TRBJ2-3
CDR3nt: TGTGCCAGCAGCTTCGGGGGGGCCCCGACAGATACGCAGTATTTT
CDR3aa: CASSFGGAPTDTQYF

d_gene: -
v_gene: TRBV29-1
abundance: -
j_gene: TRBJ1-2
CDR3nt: TGCAGCGTCCAGGAAGGCTATGGCTACACCTTC
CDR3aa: CSVQEGYGYTF

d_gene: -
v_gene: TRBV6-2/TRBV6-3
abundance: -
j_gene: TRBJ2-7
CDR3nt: TGTGCCAGCAGTGTTGGACAGCTTGGCGAGCAGTACTTC
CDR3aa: CASSVGQLGEQYF